This T cell receptor beta chain was sequenced for a study of blood T cell repertoires in COVID-19. The overall study: Collection of acute and convalescent COVID-19 samples took place in the United States, Italy and Spain.

Trimming removed 5 bases at V and 6 bases at J, with 11 bases between. The germline CDR1 and CDR2 sequences are MGHRA and YSYEKL. The CDR3 is made up of 13 amino acids. This clone was recorded once. In the authors' methods: It was from reference gene primer amplification that nucleated cell counts were estimated. Profiled with immunoSEQ multiplex PCR; TCRdb holds only in-frame clones, not every one. Clonal size and the V and J genes are those of that table, whereas D and trimming came from the DNA. The sample shows 71,000 or so clones, approximately 90% of them seen only once. The sample comprised peripheral blood. The chain carries TRBV4-1 and TRBJ2-1; tentative D call: TRBD2 (5 bases). The TCR originated in a woman under 30 with acute or convalescent COVID-19. The chain's CDR3 is CASSSLRGNEQFF. DNA of the CDR3: TGCGCCAGCAGCTCTCTCCGGGGCAATGAGCAGTTCTTC.